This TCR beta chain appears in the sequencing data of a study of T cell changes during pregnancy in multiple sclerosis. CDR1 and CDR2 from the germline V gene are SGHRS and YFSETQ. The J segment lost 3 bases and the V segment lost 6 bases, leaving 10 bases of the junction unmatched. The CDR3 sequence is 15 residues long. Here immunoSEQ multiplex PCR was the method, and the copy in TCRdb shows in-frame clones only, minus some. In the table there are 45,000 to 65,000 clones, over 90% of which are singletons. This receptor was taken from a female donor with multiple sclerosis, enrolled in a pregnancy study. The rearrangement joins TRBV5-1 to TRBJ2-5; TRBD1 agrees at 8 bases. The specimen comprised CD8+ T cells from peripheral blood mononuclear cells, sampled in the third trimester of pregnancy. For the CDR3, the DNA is TGCGCCAGCACCGAAGGGACAGGCAGGGAAGAGACCCAGTACTTC. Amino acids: CASTEGTGREETQYF.